This TCR beta chain was identified during a study of blood T cell repertoires in COVID-19. Across the study: Material from acute and convalescent COVID-19 was sourced from the United States, Italy and Spain. PBMCs, B-cell-depleted T cells, or T cells were the source of the cDNA or gDNA that made up the material.

Original methodology: Using reference gene primer amplification, nucleated cell counts were estimated. TCRdb's copy holds only in-frame clones and misses some; the assay was immunoSEQ multiplex PCR. From that table come the V and J calls and clone size; the DNA was used to work out D and trimming. The table has under 200,000 clones, about 80% seen once; the top ten hold about 2.7%. Germline values: CDR1 LGHNA, CDR2 YNFKEQ. The CDR3 length is 17 residues. Trimming pared 1 base from V and 1 base from J, leaving 15 bases between. Material: peripheral blood. This sequence originates from a human donor with acute or convalescent COVID-19. The donor label of this sample is uncertain. The V and J genes are TRBV4-2 and TRBJ2-3, with a tentative D call TRBD2 (7 bases). This CDR3 reads CASSQARGAWGTDTQYF. Here the CDR3 DNA reads TGTGCCAGCAGCCAAGCCCGGGGGGCCTGGGGCACAGATACGCAGTATTTT.